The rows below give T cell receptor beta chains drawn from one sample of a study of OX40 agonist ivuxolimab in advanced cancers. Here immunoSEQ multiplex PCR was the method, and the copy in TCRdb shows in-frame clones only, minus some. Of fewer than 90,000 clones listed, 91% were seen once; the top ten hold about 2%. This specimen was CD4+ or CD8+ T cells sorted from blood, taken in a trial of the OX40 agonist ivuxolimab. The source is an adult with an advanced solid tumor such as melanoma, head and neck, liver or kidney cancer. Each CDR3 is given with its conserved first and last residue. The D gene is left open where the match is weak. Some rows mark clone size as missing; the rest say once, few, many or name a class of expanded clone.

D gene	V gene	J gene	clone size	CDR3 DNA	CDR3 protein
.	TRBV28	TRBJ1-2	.	TGTGCCAGCAGCCCACAGGGCTCCTATGGCTACACCTTC	CASSPQGSYGYTF
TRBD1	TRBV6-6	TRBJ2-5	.	TGTGCCAGCAGTTACGGAACAGGGGGCAGAGAGACCCAGTACTTC	CASSYGTGGRETQYF
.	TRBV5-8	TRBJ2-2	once	TGTGCCAGCAGCACCCGTCCCGGGGAGCTGTTTTTT	CASSTRPGELFF
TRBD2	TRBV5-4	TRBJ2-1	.	TGTGCCAGCAGTTCGGCGGCGGGAGAGAGATCTGAGCAGTTCTTC	CASSSAAGERSEQFF
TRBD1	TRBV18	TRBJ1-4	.	TGTGCCAGCTCACCAACGACAGGGGAGGAAAAACTGTTTTTT	CASSPTTGEEKLFF
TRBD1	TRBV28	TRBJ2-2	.	TGTGCCAGCAGTTTGAGGGGGCGGCGAACCGGGGAGCTGTTTTTT	CASSLRGRRTGELFF
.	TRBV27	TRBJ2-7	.	TGTGCCAGCAGTCTAACCCCTCCGGGGAGCTCCTACGAGCAGTACTTC	CASSLTPPGSSYEQYF
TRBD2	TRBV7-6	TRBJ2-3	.	TGTGCCAGCAGCTTACCAGCGGGACCTAGCACAGATACGCAGTATTTT	CASSLPAGPSTDTQYF
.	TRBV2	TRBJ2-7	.	TGTGCCAGCAGCGTGGCCGACCCGGAGATCTCCTACGAGCAGTACTTC	CASSVADPEISYEQYF
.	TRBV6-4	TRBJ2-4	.	TGTGCCAGCAGTGACTCGGACAGCCCGGGGAACATTCAGTACTTC	CASSDSDSPGNIQYF
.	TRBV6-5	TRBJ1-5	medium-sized	TGTGCCAGCAGGCGGGACCGAACCAGCAATCAGCCCCAGCATTTT	CASRRDRTSNQPQHF
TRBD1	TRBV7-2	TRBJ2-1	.	TGTGCCAGCACCTCAGAGACAGGGGGCCAGCAGTTCTTC	CASTSETGGQQFF
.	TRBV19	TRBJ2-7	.	TGTGCCAGCGCTCTTCCGGGGGCGGGCCTGTACGAGCAGTACTTC	CASALPGAGLYEQYF
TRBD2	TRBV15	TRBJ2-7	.	TGTGCCACCAGCACTACAACCCCCGGGACTAGCGGGAGGTACGAGCAGTACTTC	CATSTTTPGTSGRYEQYF
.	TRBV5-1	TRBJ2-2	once	TGCGCCAGCAGCTTCTTTGATGCGTCGAACACCGGGGAGCTGTTTTTT	CASSFFDASNTGELFF
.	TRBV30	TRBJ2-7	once	TGTGCCTGGAGTGTAAATGTGGGCTCCTACGAGCAGTACTTC	CAWSVNVGSYEQYF
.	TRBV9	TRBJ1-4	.	TGTGCCAGCAGCGTTCAGGGGTTAAGGGACGAAAAACTGTTTTTT	CASSVQGLRDEKLFF
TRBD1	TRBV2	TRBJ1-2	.	TGTGCCAGCAGCCTTGAGACAGGGGGAAGTGGCTACACCTTC	CASSLETGGSGYTF
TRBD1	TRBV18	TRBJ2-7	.	TGTGCCAGCTCACCTCCGGGACAGGGAAGCTCCTACGAGCAGTACTTC	CASSPPGQGSSYEQYF
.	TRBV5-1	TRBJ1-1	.	TGCGCCAGCAGCTCGATGGGGACCACAGGCACTGAAGCTTTCTTT	CASSSMGTTGTEAFF
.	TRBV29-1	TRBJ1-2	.	TGCAGCGTTCATGACAGCTACTATGGCTACACCTTC	CSVHDSYYGYTF
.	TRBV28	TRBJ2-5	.	TGTGCCAGCAGAGCGGGTTCGGAGACCCAGTACTTC	CASRAGSETQYF
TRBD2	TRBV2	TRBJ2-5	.	TGTGCCAGCAGAGGACTAGCAGCAGAGACCCAGTACTTC	CASRGLAAETQYF
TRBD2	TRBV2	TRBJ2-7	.	TGTGCCGGCTCTAGGCGGGGGACTTCCTACGAGCAGTACTTC	CAGSRRGTSYEQYF
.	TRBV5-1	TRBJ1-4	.	TGCGCCAGTAGACTCACCGGGGCGCTTAATGAAAAACTGTTTTTT	CASRLTGALNEKLFF
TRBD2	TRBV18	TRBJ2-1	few	TGTGCCAGCTCACCACCTGGACTAGCGGGAGGAGGAAATGAGCAGTTCTTC	CASSPPGLAGGGNEQFF
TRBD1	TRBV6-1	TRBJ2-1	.	TGTGCCAGCATATTCGGGACAGGAGACTACAATGAGCAGTTCTTC	CASIFGTGDYNEQFF
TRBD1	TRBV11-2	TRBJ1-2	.	TGTGCCAGCAGCCAGGACAGGGGTTATGGCTACACCTTC	CASSQDRGYGYTF
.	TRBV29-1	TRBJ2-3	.	TGCAGCGTTGATTCTGGGGTCCTGGGGCGCCCAGGGGGCACAGATACGCAGTATTTT	CSVDSGVLGRPGGTDTQYF
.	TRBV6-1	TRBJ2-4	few	TGTGCCAGCAAAGACACCTTCCAAAGGGACATTCAGTACTTC	CASKDTFQRDIQYF
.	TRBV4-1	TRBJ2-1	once	TGCGCCAGCAAACCGGACGCGGGGCGCTCCTACAATGAGCAGTTCTTC	CASKPDAGRSYNEQFF